This TCR beta chain was retrieved from a study of blood T cell repertoires in COVID-19. Source study methods: By means of reference gene primer amplification, nucleated cell counts were estimated. The protocol was immunoSEQ multiplex PCR, while the TCRdb copy is restricted to in-frame clones and leaves out a portion. V and J calls and clone size follow that table, whereas D and trimming were derived from the DNA. Among roughly 150,000 clones listed, about four fifths were seen once. The V end lost 1 base, the J end lost 0 bases, and 7 bases lay between the germline ends. The germline V gene encodes CDR1 SGHVS and CDR2 FNYEAQ. The CDR3 has 15 amino acids.

This chain links TRBV7-6 with TRBJ1-5; a weak D match, TRBD1 (6 bases). Material: peripheral blood. The receptor comes from an older woman who had recovered from COVID-19. The CDR3 region is CASSLGTDSNQPQHF. CDR3 in DNA: TGTGCCAGCAGCTTAGGGACAGATAGCAATCAGCCCCAGCATTTT.